The 7 T cell receptor beta chains presented below share a single source sample, sequenced in a study of cytomegalovirus exposure and HLA in healthy donors. The PCR employed 60 Vbeta primers together with 13 Jbeta primers. Profiled with immunoSEQ multiplex PCR; TCRdb holds only in-frame clones, not every one. The table includes about 120,000 clones, roughly three fifths detected once. Input material: PBMCs. Source of these receptors: a middle-aged man in good health and CMV-seropositive.

The rearrangement uses TRBV2 and TRBJ1-2, with D perhaps matching TRBD1 (5 bases). V was pared by 4 bases and J by 2 bases, with 14 bases between. Germline CDR1 is SNHLY and CDR2 is FYNNEI. The CDR3 contains 15 residues. Here the CDR3 DNA reads TGTGCCAGCAGTGGACAGACAGACCTAAACTATGGCTACACCTTC. Protein sequence: CASSGQTDLNYGYTF.

This chain links TRBV6-5 with TRBJ2-1; 10 nucleotides agree with TRBD2. The V and J ends lost 7 bases and 7 bases, in that order; junction bases with no gene match: 7. The CDR3 is 14 residues long. Germline V gene sequence: CDR1 MNHEY, CDR2 SVGAGI. In DNA, the CDR3 is TGTGCCAGCATCAAACTAGCGGGGTTAAATGAGCAGTTCTTC. This codes for CASIKLAGLNEQFF.

The CDR3 DNA sequence: TGTGCCACCAGCAGAGATTCTAGGGGAGATACGCAGTATTTT. Translation gives CATSRDSRGDTQYF. The V gene is TRBV15, the J gene TRBJ2-3; a possible D gene is TRBD1 (5 bases). The V gene lost 0 bases and the J gene lost 5 bases, with 9 bases spanning the gap. This CDR3 region has 14 residues. CDR1 LNHNV and CDR2 YYDKDF come from the germline V gene (reference sequence).

V and J are TRBV7-2 and TRBJ1-1; a possible D gene is TRBD1 (5 bases). The CDR3 has 14 amino acids. The germline V and J ends were trimmed by 4 bases and 0 bases, with 9 bases remaining between them. In germline, CDR1 is SGHTA, CDR2 FQGNSA. The CDR3 loop is CASSSAGMNTEAFF. CDR3 nucleotides: TGTGCCAGCAGCTCGGCAGGGATGAACACTGAAGCTTTCTTT.

With regard to this clone: One end of the junction is discordant with germline, which a read error may explain. The genes are TRBV7-9 and TRBJ2-1; D gene unclear. Germline assignment: CDR1 SEHNR and CDR2 FQNEAQ (reference sequence). CDR3 length equals 11 residues. CDR3 nucleotide sequence: TGTGCCAGCAGCGCCTATAATGAGCAGTTCTTC. Translated: CASSAYNEQFF.

The chain has TRBV5-1 and TRBJ1-2; a possible D gene is TRBD1 (5 bases). Germline V gene data show CDR1 as SGHRS and CDR2 as YFSETQ. The CDR3 consists of 12 residues. The germline V and J ends were trimmed by 0 bases and 8 bases, with 8 bases remaining between them. CDR3 amino acids: CASSLGGEGYTF. The CDR3, as DNA: TGCGCCAGCAGCTTGGGGGGGGAAGGCTACACCTTC.

Only a few counts were recorded for this clone. J is TRBJ1-4 and V is TRBV5-8; D is ambiguous. The CDR3 loop spans 13 amino acids. V was trimmed by 2 bases and J by 8 bases, leaving 10 bases between them. CDR1 is SGHTS, CDR2 YDEGEE, per germline. The CDR3 is CASSLGPGEKLFF. For the CDR3, the DNA is TGTGCCAGCAGCTTAGGGCCGGGGGAAAAACTGTTTTTT.